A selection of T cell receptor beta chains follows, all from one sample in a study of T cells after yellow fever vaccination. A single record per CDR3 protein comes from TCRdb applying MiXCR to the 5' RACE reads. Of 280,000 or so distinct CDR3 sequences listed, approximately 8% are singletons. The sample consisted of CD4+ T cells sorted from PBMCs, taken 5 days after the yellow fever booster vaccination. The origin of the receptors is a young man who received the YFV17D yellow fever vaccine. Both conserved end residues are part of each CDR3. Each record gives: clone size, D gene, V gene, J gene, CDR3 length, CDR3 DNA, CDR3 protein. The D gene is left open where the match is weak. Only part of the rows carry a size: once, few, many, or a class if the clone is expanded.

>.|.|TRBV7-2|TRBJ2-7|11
TGTGCCAGCAGCTTGACCTCCGAGCAGTACTTC
CASSLTSEQYF
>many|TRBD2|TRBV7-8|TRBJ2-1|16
TGTGCCAGCAGCTCCGCACCTACGGGGGGGCATAGTGAGCAGTTCTTC
CASSSAPTGGHSEQFF
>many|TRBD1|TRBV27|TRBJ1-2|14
TGTGCCAGCAGCGAATACAGGGGGGGTAGAGGCTACACCTTC
CASSEYRGGRGYTF
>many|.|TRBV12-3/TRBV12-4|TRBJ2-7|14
TGTGCCAGCAGTTTTTGGAGAGGTGACTCCGAGCAGTACTTC
CASSFWRGDSEQYF
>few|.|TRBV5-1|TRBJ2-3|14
TGCGCCAGCAGCCCCGGACAGAACCTAGATACGCAGTATTTT
CASSPGQNLDTQYF
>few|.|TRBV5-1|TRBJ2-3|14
TGCGCCAGCAGAGGGGGGGGTACGTCGGATACGCAGTATTTT
CASRGGGTSDTQYF
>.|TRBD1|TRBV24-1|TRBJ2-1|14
TGTGCCACCAGTGATTCCAGGGGGCTCAGTGAGCAGTTCTTC
CATSDSRGLSEQFF
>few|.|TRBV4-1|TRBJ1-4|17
TGCGCCAGCAGCAAACCGGGCCAAATTGCAACTAATGAAAAACTGTTTTTT
CASSKPGQIATNEKLFF
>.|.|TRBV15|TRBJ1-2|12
TGTGCCACCAGCTCTACCGGGGGTGGCTACACCTTC
CATSSTGGGYTF
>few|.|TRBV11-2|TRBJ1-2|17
TGTGCCAGCAGCTTAACTACTACAGGGAGGGAAATCTATGGCTACACCTTC
CASSLTTTGREIYGYTF
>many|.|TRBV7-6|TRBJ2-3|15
TGTGCCAGCAGTCGCAAGGCGGGGTACGCAGATACGCAGTATTTT
CASSRKAGYADTQYF
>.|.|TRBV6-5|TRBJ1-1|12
TGTGCCAGCAGTTACCCCAGACTCGGAATGATATTT
CASSYPRLGMIF
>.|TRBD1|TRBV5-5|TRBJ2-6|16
TGTGCCAGCAGCGTGGACAGGGGCTCTGGGGCCAACGTCCTGACTTTC
CASSVDRGSGANVLTF
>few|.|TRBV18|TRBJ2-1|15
TGTGCCAGCTCACCACCGTCGACTAGTCTCCATGAGCAGTTCTTC
CASSPPSTSLHEQFF
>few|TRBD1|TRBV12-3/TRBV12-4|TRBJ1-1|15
TGTGCCAGCAACCCCCAGAGGGCAGGGGGCACTGAAGCTTTCTTT
CASNPQRAGGTEAFF
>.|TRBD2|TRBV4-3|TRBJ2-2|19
TGCGCCAGCAGCCTCGGGACTAGCGGGGGGGATCTGGGAACCGGGGAGCTGTTTTTT
CASSLGTSGGDLGTGELFF
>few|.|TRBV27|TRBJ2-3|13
TGTGCCAGCAGTCCCCAGTTCACAGATACGCAGTATTTT
CASSPQFTDTQYF
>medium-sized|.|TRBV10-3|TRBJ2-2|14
TGTGCCATCAGTGAGTCGAGCAACACCGGGGAGCTGTTTTTT
CAISESSNTGELFF
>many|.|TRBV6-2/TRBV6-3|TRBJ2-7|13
TGTGCCAGCAGTTTCTACGTCTCCTACGAGCAGTACTTC
CASSFYVSYEQYF
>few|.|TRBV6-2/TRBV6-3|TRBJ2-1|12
TGTGCCAGCAGTCCCCGACGCGGTGAGCAGTTCTTC
CASSPRRGEQFF
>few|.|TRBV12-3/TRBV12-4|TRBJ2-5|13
TGTGCCAGCAGGTCAACAGGTGTGGAGACCCAGTACTTC
CASRSTGVETQYF
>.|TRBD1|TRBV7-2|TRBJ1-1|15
TGTGCCAGCAGCTCGAGACAGGGGGCGAACACTGAAGCTTTCTTT
CASSSRQGANTEAFF
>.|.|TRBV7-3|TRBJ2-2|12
TGTGCCAGCAGCCCGCCGGCCGGGGAGCTGTTTTTT
CASSPPAGELFF
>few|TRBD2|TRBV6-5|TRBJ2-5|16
TGTGCCAGCAGTTACGTCGGTAGCGGGGGGCAAGAGACCCAGTACTTC
CASSYVGSGGQETQYF
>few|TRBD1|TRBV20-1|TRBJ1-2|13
TGCAGTGCTAGGACAGGGGGCGACTATGGCTACACCTTC
CSARTGGDYGYTF
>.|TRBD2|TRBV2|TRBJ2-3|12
TGTGCCAGCCGTATTTTAGCGGGACAACTTCGTTGG
CASRILAGQLRW
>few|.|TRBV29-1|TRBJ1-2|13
TGCAGCGTCGCTCAGGAGACCTACTATGGCTACACCTTC
CSVAQETYYGYTF
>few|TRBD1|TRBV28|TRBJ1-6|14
TGTGCCAGCAGTTTACGGGACAGGGAATCACCCCTCCACTTT
CASSLRDRESPLHF
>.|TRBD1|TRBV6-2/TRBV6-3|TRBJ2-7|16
TGTGCCAGCAGTCCCCTTCGAGGGACAGGGGCCCCCGAGCAGTACTTC
CASSPLRGTGAPEQYF
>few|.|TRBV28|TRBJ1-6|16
TGTGCCAGCACCTCCCCGGGGGACGGTTATAATTCACCCCTCCACTTT
CASTSPGDGYNSPLHF
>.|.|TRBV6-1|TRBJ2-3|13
TGTGCCAGCAGTGAATGGAGGGCAGATACGCAGTATTTT
CASSEWRADTQYF
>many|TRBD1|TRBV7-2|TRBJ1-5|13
TGTGCCAGCAGCGCAGGACAGGGTCAGCCCCAGCATTTT
CASSAGQGQPQHF
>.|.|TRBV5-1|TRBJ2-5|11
TGCGCCAGCAAGGGACAAGAGACCCAGTACTTC
CASKGQETQYF
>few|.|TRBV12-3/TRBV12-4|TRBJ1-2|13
TGTGCCAGCAGCCCTGCCCGCGTCTATGGCTACACCTTC
CASSPARVYGYTF
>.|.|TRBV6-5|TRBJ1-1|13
TGTGCCAGCAGTTACATGATGAACACTGAAGCTTTCTTT
CASSYMMNTEAFF
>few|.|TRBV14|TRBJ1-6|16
TGTGCCAGCAGCCAAGACCATCTGACAGGAACTGCCACCCTTAGCTTT
CASSQDHLTGTATLSF
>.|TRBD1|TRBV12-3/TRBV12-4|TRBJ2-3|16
TGTGCCAGCAGTTACAACCTCAGACAGGGGACAGATACGCAGTATTTT
CASSYNLRQGTDTQYF
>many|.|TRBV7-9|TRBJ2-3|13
TGTGCCAGCAGCTTAGGGGGGGCAGATACGCAGTATTTT
CASSLGGADTQYF
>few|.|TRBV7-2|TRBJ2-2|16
TGTGCCAGCAGCCCAAACCTACACCAGAACACCGGGGAGCTGTTTTTT
CASSPNLHQNTGELFF
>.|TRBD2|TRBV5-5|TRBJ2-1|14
TGTGCCAGCGGGGGGGGTCTGGGTTACAATGAGCAGTTCTTC
CASGGGLGYNEQFF
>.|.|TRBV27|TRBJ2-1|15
TGTGCCAGCAGACAAGAGCGGGTGCAGGGGGATGAGCAGTTCTTC
CASRQERVQGDEQFF
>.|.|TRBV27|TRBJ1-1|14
TGTGCCAGCAGTTTCTCAGGGGCGCGCACTGAAGCTTTCTTT
CASSFSGARTEAFF
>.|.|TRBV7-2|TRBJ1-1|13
TGTGCCAGCAGCTATGTCCATGGGACTGAAGCTTTCTTT
CASSYVHGTEAFF
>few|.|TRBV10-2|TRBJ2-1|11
TGCGCCAGCTTCCGCGCATCCGAGCAGTTCTTC
CASFRASEQFF
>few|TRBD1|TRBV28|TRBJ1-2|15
TGTGCCAGCAGACCCACACAGGGGGCCTCCTATGGCTACACCTTC
CASRPTQGASYGYTF
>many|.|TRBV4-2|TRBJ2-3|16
TGTGCCAGCAGCCAAGCCGCGGGGTCGGGCACAGATACGCAGTATTTT
CASSQAAGSGTDTQYF
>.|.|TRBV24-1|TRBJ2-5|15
TGTGCCACCAGTGATACCGGGACCGCCGGGGAGACCCAGTACTTC
CATSDTGTAGETQYF
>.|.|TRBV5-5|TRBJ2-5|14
TGTGCCAGCAGTTTTCGCGGGGTGGGAGAGACCCAGTACTTC
CASSFRGVGETQYF
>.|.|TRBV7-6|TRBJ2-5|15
TGTGCCAGCAGCTTAATGCAGGGGGGACAAGAGACCCAGTACTTC
CASSLMQGGQETQYF
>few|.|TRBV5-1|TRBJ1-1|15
TGCGCCAGCAGCTTAGGTGGAAGGCCTGACACTGAAGCTTTCTTT
CASSLGGRPDTEAFF
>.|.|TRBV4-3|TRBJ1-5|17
TGCGCCAGCAGCCAAGGGGGGGGAGACTATAGCAATCAGCCCCAGCATTTT
CASSQGGGDYSNQPQHF